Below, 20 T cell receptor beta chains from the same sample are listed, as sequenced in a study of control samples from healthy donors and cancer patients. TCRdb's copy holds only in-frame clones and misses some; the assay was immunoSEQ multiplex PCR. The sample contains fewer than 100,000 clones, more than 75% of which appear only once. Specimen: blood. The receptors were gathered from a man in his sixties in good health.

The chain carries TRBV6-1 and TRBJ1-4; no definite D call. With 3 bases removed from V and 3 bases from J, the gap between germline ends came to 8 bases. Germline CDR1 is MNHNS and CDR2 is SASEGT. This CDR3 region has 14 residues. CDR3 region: CASSDVGANEKLFF. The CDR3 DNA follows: TGTGCCAGCAGTGACGTAGGAGCTAATGAAAAACTGTTTTTT.

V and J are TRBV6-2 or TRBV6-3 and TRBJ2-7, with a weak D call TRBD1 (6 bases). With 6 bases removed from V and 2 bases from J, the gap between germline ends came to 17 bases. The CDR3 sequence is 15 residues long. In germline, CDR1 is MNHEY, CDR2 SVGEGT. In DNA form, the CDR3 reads TGTGCCAGCAGCGTACTACAGGGACACCCCTACGAGCAGTACTTC. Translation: CASSVLQGHPYEQYF.

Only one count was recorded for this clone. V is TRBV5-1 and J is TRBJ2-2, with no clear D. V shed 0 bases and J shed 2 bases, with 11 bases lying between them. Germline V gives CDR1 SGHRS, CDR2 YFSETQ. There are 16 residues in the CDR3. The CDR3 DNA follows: TGCGCCAGCAGCTTGGTTCCGTTAGGAAACACCGGGGAGCTGTTTTTT. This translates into CASSLVPLGNTGELFF.

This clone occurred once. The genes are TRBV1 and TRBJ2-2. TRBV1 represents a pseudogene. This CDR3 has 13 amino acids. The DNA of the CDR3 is TGCACCAGCAGCCAAGACATGGTCGGGGAGCTGTTTTTT. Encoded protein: CTSSQDMVGELFF.

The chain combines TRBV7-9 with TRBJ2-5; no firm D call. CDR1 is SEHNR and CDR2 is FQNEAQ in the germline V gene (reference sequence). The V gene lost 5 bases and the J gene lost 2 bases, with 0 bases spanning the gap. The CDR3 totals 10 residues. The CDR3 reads CASSQETQYF. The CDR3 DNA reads TGTGCCAGCAGCCAAGAGACCCAGTACTTC.

The CDR3 DNA sequence: TGTGCCAGCAGAAGGACTAGCGGGGAAGAGACCCAGTACTTC. This translates into CASRRTSGEETQYF. J is TRBJ2-5 and V is TRBV2; 12 bases map to TRBD2. The CDR3 runs 14 residues. Germline V gives CDR1 SNHLY, CDR2 FYNNEI. V was pared by 6 bases and J by 3 bases, with 2 bases of the junction left unmatched.

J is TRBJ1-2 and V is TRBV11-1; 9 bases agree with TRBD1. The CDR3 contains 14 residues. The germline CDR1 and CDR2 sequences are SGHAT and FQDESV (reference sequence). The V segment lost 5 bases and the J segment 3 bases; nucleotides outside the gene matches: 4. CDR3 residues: CASSPWTGDYGYTF. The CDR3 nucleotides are TGTGCCAGCAGCCCATGGACAGGGGACTATGGCTACACCTTC.

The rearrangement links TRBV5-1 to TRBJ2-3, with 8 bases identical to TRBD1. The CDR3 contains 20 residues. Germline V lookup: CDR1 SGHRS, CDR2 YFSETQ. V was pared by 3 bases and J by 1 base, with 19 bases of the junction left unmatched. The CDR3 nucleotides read TGCGCCAGCAGCTCTAAATATGGGACAGGCCTCCCAGTGGGCACAGATACGCAGTATTTT. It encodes CASSSKYGTGLPVGTDTQYF.

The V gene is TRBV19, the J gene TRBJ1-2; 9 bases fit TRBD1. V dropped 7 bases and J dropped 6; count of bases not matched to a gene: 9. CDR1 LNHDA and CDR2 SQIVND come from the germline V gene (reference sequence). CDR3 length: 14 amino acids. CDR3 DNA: TGTGCCAGTACCGGGACAGGGTGGTTCAATGGCTACACCTTC. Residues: CASTGTGWFNGYTF. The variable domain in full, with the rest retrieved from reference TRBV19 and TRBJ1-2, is DGGITQSPKYLFRKEGQNVTLSCEQNLNHDAMYWYRQDPGQGLRLIYYSQIVNDFQKGDIAEGYSVSREKKESFPLTVTSAQKNPTAFYLCASTGTGWFNGYTFGSGTRLTVV.

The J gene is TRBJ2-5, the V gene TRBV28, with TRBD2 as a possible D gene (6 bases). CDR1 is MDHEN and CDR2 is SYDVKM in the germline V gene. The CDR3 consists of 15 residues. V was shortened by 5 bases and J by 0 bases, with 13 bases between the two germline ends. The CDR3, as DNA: TGTGCCAGCAGTACATCCCTAGCGAACCAAGAGACCCAGTACTTC. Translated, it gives CASSTSLANQETQYF.

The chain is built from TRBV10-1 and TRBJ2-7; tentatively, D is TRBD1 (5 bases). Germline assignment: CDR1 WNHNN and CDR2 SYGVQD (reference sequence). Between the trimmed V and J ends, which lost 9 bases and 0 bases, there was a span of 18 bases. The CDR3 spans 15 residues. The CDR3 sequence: CASSQGGPISYEQYF. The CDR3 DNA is TGCGCCAGTTCTCAGGGTGGCCCCATCTCCTACGAGCAGTACTTC.

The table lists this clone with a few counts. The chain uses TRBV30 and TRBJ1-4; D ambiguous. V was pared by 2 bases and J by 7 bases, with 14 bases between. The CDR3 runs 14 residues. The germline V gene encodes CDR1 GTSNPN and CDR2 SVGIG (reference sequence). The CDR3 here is CAWSTAPRSEKLFF. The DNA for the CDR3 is TGTGCCTGGAGTACGGCACCAAGAAGTGAAAAACTGTTTTTT.

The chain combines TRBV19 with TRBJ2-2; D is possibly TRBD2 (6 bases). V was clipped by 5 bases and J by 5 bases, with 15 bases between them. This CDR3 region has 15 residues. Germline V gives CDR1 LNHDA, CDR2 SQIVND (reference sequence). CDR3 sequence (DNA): TGTGCCAGTAGTTCCCCCCGTCGGGGGACCGGGGAGCTGTTTTTT. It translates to CASSSPRRGTGELFF.

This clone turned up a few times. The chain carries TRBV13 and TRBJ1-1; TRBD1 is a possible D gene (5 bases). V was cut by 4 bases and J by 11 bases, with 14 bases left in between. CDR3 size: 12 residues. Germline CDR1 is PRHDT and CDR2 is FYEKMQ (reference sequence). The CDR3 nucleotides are TGTGCCAGCAGCTGGGCCTTGGGGCAGGCTTTCTTT. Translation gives CASSWALGQAFF. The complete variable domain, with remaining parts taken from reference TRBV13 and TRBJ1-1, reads AAGVIQSPRHLIKEKRETATLKCYPIPRHDTVYWYQQGPGQDPQFLISFYEKMQSDKGSIPDRFSAQQFSDYHSELNMSSLELGDSALYFCASSWALGQAFFGQGTRLTVV.

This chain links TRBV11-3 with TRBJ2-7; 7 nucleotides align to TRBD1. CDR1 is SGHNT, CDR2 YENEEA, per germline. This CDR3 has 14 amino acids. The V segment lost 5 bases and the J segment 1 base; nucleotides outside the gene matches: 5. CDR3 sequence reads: CASSLRGKSYEQYF. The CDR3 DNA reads TGTGCCAGCAGCCTCAGGGGGAAGTCCTACGAGCAGTACTTC.

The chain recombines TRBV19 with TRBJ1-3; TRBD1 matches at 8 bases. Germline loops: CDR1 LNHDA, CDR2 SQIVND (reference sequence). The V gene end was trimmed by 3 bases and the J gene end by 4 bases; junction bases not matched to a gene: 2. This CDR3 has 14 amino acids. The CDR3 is CASSITGGGNTIYF. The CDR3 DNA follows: TGTGCCAGTAGTATCACAGGGGGAGGAAACACCATATATTTT.

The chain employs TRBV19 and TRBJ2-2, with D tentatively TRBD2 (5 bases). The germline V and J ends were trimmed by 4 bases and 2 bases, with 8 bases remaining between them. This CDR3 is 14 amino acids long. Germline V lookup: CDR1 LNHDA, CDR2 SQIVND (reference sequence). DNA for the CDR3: TGTGCCAGTAGTAGCGGGCTCAACACCGGGGAGCTGTTTTTT. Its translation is CASSSGLNTGELFF.

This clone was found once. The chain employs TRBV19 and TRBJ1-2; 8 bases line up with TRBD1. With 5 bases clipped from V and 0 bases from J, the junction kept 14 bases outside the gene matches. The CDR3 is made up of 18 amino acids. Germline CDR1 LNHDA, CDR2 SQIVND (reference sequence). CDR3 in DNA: TGTGCCAGTAGTTCTCGAGGGACAGGCCGGTTATCTAACTATGGCTACACCTTC. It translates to CASSSRGTGRLSNYGYTF.

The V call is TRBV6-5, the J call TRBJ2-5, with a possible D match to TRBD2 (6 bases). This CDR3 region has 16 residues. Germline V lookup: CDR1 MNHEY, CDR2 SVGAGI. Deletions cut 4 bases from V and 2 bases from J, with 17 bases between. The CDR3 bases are TGTGCCAGCAGTTCGGTCGCGCGGGGATATCAAGAGACCCAGTACTTC. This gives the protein CASSSVARGYQETQYF.

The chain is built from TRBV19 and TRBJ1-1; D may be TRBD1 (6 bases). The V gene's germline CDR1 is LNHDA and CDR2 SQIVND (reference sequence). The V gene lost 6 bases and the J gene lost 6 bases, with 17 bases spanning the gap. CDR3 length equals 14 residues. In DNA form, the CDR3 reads TGTGCCAGTAGCCTCCTGGCAGGGGAGCCTGAAGCTTTCTTT. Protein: CASSLLAGEPEAFF.